The 27 T cell receptor beta chains given below trace back to one sample, sequenced in a study of blood T cell repertoires in COVID-19. Sequencing was performed with immunoSEQ multiplex PCR; in TCRdb, only in-frame clones are kept and a portion is missing. The profile shows 150,000 to 200,000 clones, less than 85% of them singletons. The material sequenced was peripheral blood. The receptors derive from a human donor with acute or convalescent COVID-19. The donor label of this sample is uncertain.

The chain joins TRBV29-1 to TRBJ2-2; TRBD1 agrees at 9 bases. The CDR3 consists of 14 residues. The junction had 8 bases not matched to a gene; V was cut back by 5 bases and J by 7 bases. Germline values: CDR1 SQVTM, CDR2 ANQGSEA. This chain's CDR3 is CSVLDRGYIGELFF. The CDR3 DNA reads as TGCAGCGTTCTGGACAGGGGTTATATCGGGGAGCTGTTTTTT.

This sequence joins TRBV12-5 and TRBJ1-1; 8 bases align to TRBD1. The CDR3 sequence is 14 residues long. V dropped 4 bases and J dropped 5; count of bases not matched to a gene: 6. Germline assignment: CDR1 LGHNT and CDR2 FRNRAP. The CDR3, as DNA: TGTGCTAGTGGTTCGCAGGGGGCGAGGACTGAAGCTTTCTTT. This encodes CASGSQGARTEAFF.

The chain links TRBV7-8 to TRBJ2-7, with 9 bases aligning to TRBD2. This CDR3 has 15 amino acids. The germline V gene has CDR1 SGHVS and CDR2 FQNEAQ. The V gene end was trimmed by 1 base and the J gene end by 1 base; junction bases not matched to a gene: 2. The CDR3, as DNA: TGTGCCAGCAGCTTAGATAGCGGGGGATCCTACGAGCAGTACTTC. This sequence encodes CASSLDSGGSYEQYF.

The V and J genes are TRBV6-6 and TRBJ1-3; TRBD1 agrees at 10 bases. The CDR3 consists of 16 residues. The germline V gene encodes CDR1 MNHNY and CDR2 SVGAGI (reference sequence). V lost 0 bases to trimming and J lost 4 bases; unmatched junction nucleotides: 3. CDR3 sequence reads: CASSYSATGGGNTIYF. The DNA for the CDR3 is TGTGCCAGCAGTTACTCGGCGACAGGGGGCGGAAACACCATATATTTT.

This clone was detected only a few times. This chain's CDR3 is CASSLGAGGYTF. The CDR3 DNA reads TGTGCCAGCAGTTTGGGGGCGGGCGGCTACACCTTC. This chain uses TRBV12-3 or TRBV12-4 with TRBJ1-2; D perhaps matches TRBD1 (6 bases). CDR3 length: 12 residues. V dropped 3 bases and J dropped 8 bases, with 10 bases sitting between them.

This clone has a handful of counts. V usage is TRBV27 and J usage is TRBJ1-2; TRBD1 aligns across 9 bases. J lost 5 bases, V lost 8 bases, and 3 bases had no gene match. Per germline, CDR1 MNHEY and CDR2 SMNVEV (reference sequence). This CDR3 has 12 residues. Here the CDR3 reads CASRDRVYGYTF. In DNA, the CDR3 is TGTGCCAGCCGGGACAGGGTGTATGGCTACACCTTC.

This chain links TRBV9 with TRBJ2-5; the match to TRBD1 covers 8 bases. CDR3 length: 15 residues. The J segment lost 1 base and the V segment lost 3 bases, leaving 5 bases of the junction unmatched. Looked up from germline, CDR1 is SGDLS and CDR2 is YYNGEE. The CDR3 reads CASSAYGQGQETQYF. The CDR3 DNA sequence: TGTGCCAGCAGCGCGTACGGACAGGGCCAAGAGACCCAGTACTTC.

The V gene is TRBV28, the J gene TRBJ1-2; D is undetermined. The CDR3 sequence is 15 residues long. With 2 bases removed from V and 4 bases from J, the gap between germline ends came to 14 bases. Germline V gene data show CDR1 as MDHEN and CDR2 as SYDVKM. CDR3 region: CASSLGFYISYGYTF. DNA of the CDR3: TGTGCCAGCAGTTTAGGCTTTTATATCAGCTATGGCTACACCTTC.

The chain employs TRBV10-2 and TRBJ1-6, with D perhaps matching TRBD1 (5 bases). Germline V CDR1 and CDR2: WSHSY, SAAADI. The CDR3 contains 20 residues. Trimming took off 9 bases at V and 0 bases at J, with 27 bases between the two ends. This CDR3 reads CASSIGGTVSSSSYNSPLHF. The CDR3 DNA reads TGCGCCAGTTCAATAGGAGGGACGGTCTCCTCTAGCTCCTATAATTCACCCCTCCACTTT.

The V and J genes are TRBV7-3 and TRBJ1-1; no firm D call. This CDR3 contains 13 residues. V was pared by 4 bases and J by 1 base, with 7 bases between. Germline lookup yields CDR1 SGHTA and CDR2 FQGTGA. The CDR3, as DNA: TGTGCCAGCAGCTCAACGAGGAACACTGAAGCTTTCTTT. It specifies CASSSTRNTEAFF.

The chain recombines TRBV7-9 with TRBJ1-3; no clear D gene. Germline V CDR1 and CDR2: SEHNR, FQNEAQ (reference sequence). The CDR3 consists of 13 residues. V was clipped by 7 bases and J by 4 bases, with 11 bases between them. CDR3 bases: TGTGCCAGCACCACCAGTGGCGGAAACACCATATATTTT. Amino acids: CASTTSGGNTIYF.

V and J are TRBV6-2 or TRBV6-3 and TRBJ1-1; the match to TRBD1 covers 9 bases. Germline CDR1 reads MNHEY; CDR2 reads SVGEGT. The J segment lost 0 bases and the V segment lost 6 bases, leaving 8 bases of the junction unmatched. This CDR3 has 16 residues. The CDR3 DNA is TGTGCCAGCAGCCCTACGGGACAGGGTCTGAACACTGAAGCTTTCTTT. It is translated as CASSPTGQGLNTEAFF.

V and J are TRBV7-9 and TRBJ2-7; TRBD1 agrees at 8 bases. Trimming at V came to 1 base and at J to 3 bases, leaving 5 bases not matched to a gene. The CDR3 spans 15 residues. Germline CDR1 is SEHNR and CDR2 is FQNEAQ (reference sequence). This chain's CDR3 is CASSLGGTGGYEQYF. The CDR3 DNA reads as TGTGCCAGCAGCTTAGGAGGGACAGGAGGCTACGAGCAGTACTTC.

This clone was detected once. The rearrangement joins TRBV19 to TRBJ2-3, with TRBD2 identical over 9 bases. CDR1 is LNHDA, CDR2 SQIVND, per germline (reference sequence). CDR3 size: 15 residues. J was trimmed by 5 bases and V by 10 bases; bases with no gene match: 13. CDR3: CATARAGGPEDTQYF. CDR3 nucleotide sequence: TGTGCCACCGCCAGGGCGGGGGGGCCGGAAGATACGCAGTATTTT.

The rearrangement links TRBV15 to TRBJ2-3; no definite D call. The germline V gene encodes CDR1 LNHNV and CDR2 YYDKDF (reference sequence). The CDR3 loop spans 14 amino acids. V lost 1 base and J 0 bases, leaving 5 bases between the germline ends. CDR3 nucleotides: TGTGCCACCAGCAGAGTACACAGCACAGATACGCAGTATTTT. Translating gives CATSRVHSTDTQYF.

The chain combines TRBV4-1 with TRBJ1-5, with 8 bases lining up with TRBD1. Germline CDR1 and CDR2: MGHRA and YSYEKL. The length of the CDR3 is 16 residues. The trim removed 0 bases at V and 6 bases at J, leaving 7 bases unmatched. CDR3 region: CASSQERQGAGQPQHF. The CDR3, as DNA: TGCGCCAGCAGCCAAGAACGGCAGGGGGCAGGTCAGCCCCAGCATTTT.

J is TRBJ2-1 and V is TRBV27, with 9 bases fitting TRBD2. Losses at the gene ends were 5 bases for V and 5 bases for J; bases not matched to a gene: 10. Germline CDR1 reads MNHEY; CDR2 reads SMNVEV (reference sequence). This CDR3 region has 16 residues. The CDR3 loop is CASSRQTSGNNNEQFF. The CDR3 bases are TGTGCCAGCAGTCGCCAGACTAGCGGAAATAACAATGAGCAGTTCTTC.

This clone has more than one count but fewer than ten. The V and J genes are TRBV4-2 and TRBJ1-2; 9 nucleotides agree with TRBD1. Losses at the gene ends were 0 bases for V and 6 bases for J; bases not matched to a gene: 5. CDR3 length: 15 amino acids. CDR1 and CDR2 from the germline V gene are LGHNA and YNFKEQ. The chain's CDR3 is CASSQDSTGGNGYTF. The CDR3 DNA sequence: TGTGCCAGCAGCCAAGATAGTACAGGGGGCAATGGCTACACCTTC.

The CDR3 reads CASNKGVSYEQYF. The CDR3, as DNA: TGCGCCAGCAACAAGGGGGTCTCCTACGAGCAGTACTTC. The chain couples TRBV10-1 to TRBJ2-7, with TRBD1 as a possible D gene (6 bases). V gave up 7 bases and J gave up 0 bases, with 10 bases separating them. The length of the CDR3 is 13 residues. Germline CDR1 reads WNHNN; CDR2 reads SYGVQD (reference sequence).

The J gene is TRBJ1-5, the V gene TRBV2; 9 positions match TRBD1. Looked up from germline, CDR1 is SNHLY and CDR2 is FYNNEI. This CDR3 is 14 amino acids long. J lost 5 bases, V lost 4 bases, and 3 bases had no gene match. For the CDR3, the DNA is TGTGCCAGCAGTGTTGACAGGGGGTATCAGCCCCAGCATTTT. Protein: CASSVDRGYQPQHF.

The CDR3 DNA reads TGTGCCAGCAGCTTAGGGGCAAGATTCCCTAATGAGCAGTTCTTC. Translating it yields CASSLGARFPNEQFF. V is TRBV7-2 and J is TRBJ2-1; D call uncertain. The V and J ends lost 1 base and 7 bases respectively, with 14 bases between them. This CDR3 comprises 15 residues. Germline CDR1 and CDR2: SGHTA and FQGNSA.

This rearrangement joins TRBV6-2 or TRBV6-3 to TRBJ2-1; TRBD2 matches at 9 bases. The V segment lost 0 bases and the J segment 9 bases; nucleotides outside the gene matches: 6. CDR1 MNHEY and CDR2 SVGEGT come from the germline V gene. The CDR3 totals 15 residues. In DNA, the CDR3 is TGTGCCAGCAGTTACTCGGCGCGGGGGGGTGGTGAGCAGTTCTTC. This encodes CASSYSARGGGEQFF.

The genes are TRBV15 and TRBJ2-1; D gene unclear. The V and J ends lost 3 bases and 7 bases respectively, with 7 bases between them. Germline CDR1 is LNHNV and CDR2 is YYDKDF (reference sequence). This CDR3 is built from 12 residues. CDR3 DNA sequence: TGTGCCACCAGCAGGTCCCAGAATGAGCAGTTCTTC. It is translated as CATSRSQNEQFF.

The chain links TRBV13 to TRBJ1-4; tentative D call: TRBD1 (6 bases). Germline CDR1 PRHDT, CDR2 FYEKMQ (reference sequence). The CDR3 is 14 amino acids. The V end was cut by 2 bases, the J end by 14 bases, with 18 bases between. CDR3 loop: CASSLRQGPQLLFF. DNA for the CDR3: TGTGCCAGCAGCTTAAGGCAGGGGCCGCAGCTGCTGTTTTTT.

The chain uses TRBV27 and TRBJ1-1; 8 nucleotides line up with TRBD1. The CDR3 runs to 13 residues. Trimming at V came to 5 bases and at J to 10 bases, leaving 9 bases not matched to a gene. CDR1 MNHEY and CDR2 SMNVEV come from the germline V gene (reference sequence). CDR3: CASSLRTGQGAFF. The CDR3 DNA sequence: TGTGCCAGCAGTCTCAGGACAGGGCAAGGAGCTTTCTTT.

The chain recombines TRBV7-3 with TRBJ1-1; 9 bases line up with TRBD1. V dropped 5 bases and J dropped 5; count of bases not matched to a gene: 3. Germline V gene sequence: CDR1 SGHTA, CDR2 FQGTGA. The CDR3 consists of 13 residues. The CDR3 DNA reads as TGTGCCAGCAGCAGCGGACAGGGGACTGAAGCTTTCTTT. This sequence encodes CASSSGQGTEAFF.

The rearrangement links TRBV10-1 to TRBJ1-4; a weak D match, TRBD1 (5 bases). The CDR3 length is 14 residues. CDR1 WNHNN and CDR2 SYGVQD come from the germline V gene (reference sequence). V lost 3 bases, J lost 7 bases, and 12 bases lay in between. The CDR3: CASSDGGVGEKLFF. CDR3 nucleotide sequence: TGCGCCAGCAGTGATGGAGGGGTTGGTGAAAAACTGTTTTTT.